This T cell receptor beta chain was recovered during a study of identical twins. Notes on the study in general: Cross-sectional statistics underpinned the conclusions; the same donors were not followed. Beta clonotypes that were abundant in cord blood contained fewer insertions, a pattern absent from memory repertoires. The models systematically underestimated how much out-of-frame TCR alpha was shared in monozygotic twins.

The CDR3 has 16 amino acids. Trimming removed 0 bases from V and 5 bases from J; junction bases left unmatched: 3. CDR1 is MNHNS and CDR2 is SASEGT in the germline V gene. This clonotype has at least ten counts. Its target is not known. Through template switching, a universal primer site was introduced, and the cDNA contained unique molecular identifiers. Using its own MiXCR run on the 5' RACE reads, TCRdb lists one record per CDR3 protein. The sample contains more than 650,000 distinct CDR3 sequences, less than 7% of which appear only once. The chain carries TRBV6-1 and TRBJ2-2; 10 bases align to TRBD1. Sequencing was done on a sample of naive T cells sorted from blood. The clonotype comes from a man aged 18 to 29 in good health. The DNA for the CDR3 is TGTGCCAGCAGTGAAGCCGGGACAGGGGTGACCGGGGAGCTGTTTTTT. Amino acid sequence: CASSEAGTGVTGELFF.